This T cell receptor (beta chain) was sequenced for a study of blood T cell repertoires in COVID-19. On the study more broadly: Sources were T cells, B-cell-depleted T cells, or PBMCs; the material itself was cDNA or gDNA.

Libraries were prepared by immunoSEQ multiplex PCR; TCRdb keeps only in-frame clonotypes and omits some of them. The sample carries 150,000 to 200,000 clones, roughly nine tenths recorded once. V was clipped by 5 bases and J by 1 base, with 11 bases between them. The CDR3 totals 14 residues. Germline CDR1 LGHDT, CDR2 YNNKEL (reference sequence). The sample consisted of peripheral blood. This chain uses TRBV3-1 (or the pseudogene TRBV3-2) with TRBJ1-1; D is uncertain. The source is a man aged 70 or older with acute or convalescent COVID-19. CDR3 region: CASSSTPGNTEAFF. The CDR3 nucleotides are TGTGCCAGCAGCTCCACCCCAGGGAACACTGAAGCTTTCTTT.